A selection of T cell receptor beta chains follows, all from one sample in a study of cytomegalovirus exposure and HLA in healthy donors. Data came from immunoSEQ multiplex PCR; TCRdb stores just in-frame clones and leaves some out. Of roughly 140,000 clones in the sample, nearly 80% were seen once. What was sequenced was PBMCs. These receptor sequences come from a male donor in good health and CMV-seronegative. The CDR3 runs from the conserved cysteine through the conserved F or W. The order of the fields is D gene, V gene, J gene, clone size, CDR3 DNA, CDR3 protein. A D gene is named only where the DNA matches it firmly. Clone size is shown for a subset of rows, as once, few, many or a class of expanded clone.

d_gene: -
v_gene: TRBV18
j_gene: TRBJ1-6
abundance: once
CDR3nt: TGTGCCAGCTCACCACCGCGGGCGAATAATTCACCCCTCCACTTT
CDR3aa: CASSPPRANNSPLHF

d_gene: -
v_gene: TRBV11-1
j_gene: TRBJ2-2
abundance: few
CDR3nt: TGTGCCAGCAGCTTAGCTGGAAGGGCGGGTTCAAACACCGGGGAGCTGTTTTTT
CDR3aa: CASSLAGRAGSNTGELFF

d_gene: TRBD1
v_gene: TRBV29-1
j_gene: TRBJ1-4
abundance: -
CDR3nt: TGCAGCGTTAAACAGGGGGATGAAAAACTGTTTTTT
CDR3aa: CSVKQGDEKLFF

d_gene: -
v_gene: TRBV12-5
j_gene: TRBJ2-5
abundance: -
CDR3nt: TGTGCTAGTGGTTTGGGACAGAAAACAGGGAAACAAGAGACCCAGTACTTC
CDR3aa: CASGLGQKTGKQETQYF

d_gene: TRBD1
v_gene: TRBV2
j_gene: TRBJ2-6
abundance: -
CDR3nt: TGTGCCAGCAGAAACAGGGGTGGTGGGGCCAACGTCCTGACTTTC
CDR3aa: CASRNRGGGANVLTF

d_gene: -
v_gene: TRBV19
j_gene: TRBJ2-1
abundance: -
CDR3nt: TGTGCCAGTAGTCACCGCAGGGGTGATGAGCAGTTCTTC
CDR3aa: CASSHRRGDEQFF

d_gene: TRBD1
v_gene: TRBV9
j_gene: TRBJ1-3
abundance: -
CDR3nt: TGTGCCAGCAGCCCCACAGGGGAGACAGGAAACACCATATATTTT
CDR3aa: CASSPTGETGNTIYF

d_gene: -
v_gene: TRBV6-5
j_gene: TRBJ1-1
abundance: -
CDR3nt: TGTGCCAGCAGTTACTCTGCCCCGGGGGGCAGGATCGCTTTCTTT
CDR3aa: CASSYSAPGGRIAFF

d_gene: TRBD2
v_gene: TRBV6-5
j_gene: TRBJ2-3
abundance: -
CDR3nt: TGTGCCAGCAGAAGGACTAGCGGGGGTGAAGATACGCAGTATTTT
CDR3aa: CASRRTSGGEDTQYF

d_gene: TRBD1
v_gene: TRBV25-1
j_gene: TRBJ2-7
abundance: -
CDR3nt: TGTGCCAGCAGTGAGCTCGGGACAGTGAGTGTCCACGAGCAGTACTTC
CDR3aa: CASSELGTVSVHEQYF

d_gene: TRBD1
v_gene: TRBV9
j_gene: TRBJ1-2
abundance: -
CDR3nt: TGTGCCAGCAGCTCCGGGACAGGCACGGGCTACACCTTC
CDR3aa: CASSSGTGTGYTF

d_gene: -
v_gene: TRBV19
j_gene: TRBJ2-3
abundance: -
CDR3nt: TGTGCCAGTAGTAGCAGACAGGACGATACGCAGTATTTT
CDR3aa: CASSSRQDDTQYF

d_gene: -
v_gene: TRBV9
j_gene: TRBJ2-1
abundance: -
CDR3nt: TGTGCCAGCAGCGCCGAGGGTAGGGCCTACAATGAGCAGTTCTTC
CDR3aa: CASSAEGRAYNEQFF

d_gene: -
v_gene: TRBV28
j_gene: TRBJ1-5
abundance: once
CDR3nt: TGTGCCAGCAGTCCAAGGGGCCCAGATAGCAATCAGCCCCAGCATTTT
CDR3aa: CASSPRGPDSNQPQHF

d_gene: TRBD1
v_gene: TRBV7-2
j_gene: TRBJ1-1
abundance: -
CDR3nt: TGTGCCAGCAGCTTAAGGACAGGGAAGGTGTGGAACACTGAAGCTTTCTTT
CDR3aa: CASSLRTGKVWNTEAFF

d_gene: TRBD1
v_gene: TRBV5-5
j_gene: TRBJ1-1
abundance: few
CDR3nt: TGTGCCAGCAGCTTTGGACAGGAATGGAACACTGAAGCTTTCTTT
CDR3aa: CASSFGQEWNTEAFF

d_gene: -
v_gene: TRBV5-6
j_gene: TRBJ1-1
abundance: once
CDR3nt: TGTGCCAGCAGCCGGACGGGGATGAACACTGAAGCTTTCTTT
CDR3aa: CASSRTGMNTEAFF

d_gene: TRBD2
v_gene: TRBV9
j_gene: TRBJ2-5
abundance: -
CDR3nt: TGTGCCAGCAGCGCCACTAGCGGGATGGGTCGAGAGACCCAGTACTTC
CDR3aa: CASSATSGMGRETQYF

d_gene: TRBD2
v_gene: TRBV5-1
j_gene: TRBJ2-3
abundance: -
CDR3nt: TGCGCCAGCAGCTTTGCGGGGGTTACAGATACGCAGTATTTT
CDR3aa: CASSFAGVTDTQYF

d_gene: TRBD1
v_gene: TRBV9
j_gene: TRBJ1-5
abundance: -
CDR3nt: TGTGCCAGCAGCGGAACAGGGGGCAATCAGCCCCAGCATTTT
CDR3aa: CASSGTGGNQPQHF

d_gene: -
v_gene: TRBV19
j_gene: TRBJ2-3
abundance: -
CDR3nt: TGTGCCAGTAGGGGGAGTTGGAGCACAGATACGCAGTATTTT
CDR3aa: CASRGSWSTDTQYF

d_gene: -
v_gene: TRBV9
j_gene: TRBJ2-1
abundance: -
CDR3nt: TGTGCCAGCAGCCCTCGGACTGGCACCTACAATGAGCAGTTCTTC
CDR3aa: CASSPRTGTYNEQFF

d_gene: TRBD2
v_gene: TRBV19
j_gene: TRBJ2-7
abundance: -
CDR3nt: TGTGCCAGTAGTCGTTTAGCGGGAGATGTGTACGAGCAGTACTTC
CDR3aa: CASSRLAGDVYEQYF

d_gene: TRBD1
v_gene: TRBV11-3
j_gene: TRBJ1-1
abundance: -
CDR3nt: TGTGCCAGCAGCCCGGGGACAGGGAACACTGAAGCTTTCTTT
CDR3aa: CASSPGTGNTEAFF

d_gene: -
v_gene: TRBV5-1
j_gene: TRBJ2-1
abundance: -
CDR3nt: TGCGCCAGCAGCTTCCGGCAGGGTTCCTACAATGAGCAGTTCTTC
CDR3aa: CASSFRQGSYNEQFF

d_gene: -
v_gene: TRBV5-6
j_gene: TRBJ2-5
abundance: few
CDR3nt: TGTGCCAGCAGCTTAGGCCAGGCCCTCATCCAAGAGACCCAGTACTTC
CDR3aa: CASSLGQALIQETQYF

d_gene: TRBD1
v_gene: TRBV23-1
j_gene: TRBJ1-6
abundance: once
CDR3nt: TGCGCCAGCAGTCCGGACAGGGAAAGAGGTAATTCACCCCTCCACTTT
CDR3aa: CASSPDRERGNSPLHF

d_gene: TRBD2
v_gene: TRBV5-1
j_gene: TRBJ2-7
abundance: -
CDR3nt: TGCGCCAGCAGCTCGGAACTAGCGGGAGTTTCCGAGCAGAACTTC
CDR3aa: CASSSELAGVSEQNF

d_gene: TRBD1
v_gene: TRBV30
j_gene: TRBJ1-5
abundance: -
CDR3nt: TGTGCTTTTCAGGGGGCTGGCAATCAGCCCCAGCATTTT
CDR3aa: CAFQGAGNQPQHF

d_gene: -
v_gene: TRBV7-9
j_gene: TRBJ2-3
abundance: -
CDR3nt: TGTGCCAGCAGCTTAGCGGGGGGGCCCAAAGATACGCAGTATTTT
CDR3aa: CASSLAGGPKDTQYF

d_gene: TRBD1
v_gene: TRBV27
j_gene: TRBJ1-5
abundance: -
CDR3nt: TGTGCCAGCAGTACGAGTCAGGGGGATAGCAATCAGCCCCAGCATTTT
CDR3aa: CASSTSQGDSNQPQHF